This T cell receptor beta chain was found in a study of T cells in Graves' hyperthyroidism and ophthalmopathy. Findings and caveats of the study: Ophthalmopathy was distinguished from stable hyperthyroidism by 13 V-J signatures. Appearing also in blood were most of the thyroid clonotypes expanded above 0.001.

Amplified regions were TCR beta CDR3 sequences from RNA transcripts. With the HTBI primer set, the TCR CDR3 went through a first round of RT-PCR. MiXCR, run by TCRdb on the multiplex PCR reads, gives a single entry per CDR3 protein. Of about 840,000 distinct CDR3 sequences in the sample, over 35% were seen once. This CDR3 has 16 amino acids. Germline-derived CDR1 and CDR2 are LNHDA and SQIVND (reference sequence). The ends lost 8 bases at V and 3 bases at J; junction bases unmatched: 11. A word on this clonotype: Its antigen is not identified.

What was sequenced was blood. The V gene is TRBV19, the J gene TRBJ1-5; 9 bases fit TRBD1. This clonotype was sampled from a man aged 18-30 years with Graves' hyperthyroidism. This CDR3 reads CASATNRGQANQPQHF. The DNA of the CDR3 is TGTGCCAGTGCAACAAACAGGGGGCAGGCCAATCAGCCCCAGCATTTT.